One sample yielded the 12 T cell receptor beta chains listed below, sequenced in a study of beta chain features in type 1 diabetes. As every portion of the isolated RNA was reverse transcribed, the sequencing read expressed TCRB transcripts. Profiled with immunoSEQ multiplex PCR; TCRdb holds only in-frame clones, not every one. The sample has 810,000 or so clones, 15% to 20% seen once. Specimen: naive CD4+ T cells from blood. These receptor sequences come from a woman under 30 in good health.

V usage is TRBV27 and J usage is TRBJ1-5; 7 bases fit TRBD1. This CDR3 contains 18 residues. V trimming: 6 bases; J trimming: 3 bases; junction bases outside the gene matches: 17. Germline CDR1 MNHEY, CDR2 SMNVEV (reference sequence). This CDR3 is CASRSLGTGTAHNQPQHF. The CDR3 bases are TGTGCCAGCAGGAGTCTGGGCACCGGGACAGCCCACAATCAGCCCCAGCATTTT.

This clone has a handful of counts. This chain joins TRBV7-9 and TRBJ2-7; 11 bases are a match to TRBD2. CDR1 SEHNR and CDR2 FQNEAQ come from the germline V gene (reference sequence). J gave up 7 bases and V 5 bases, and 7 bases lay outside the gene matches. The CDR3 totals 14 residues. The CDR3 coding sequence is TGTGCCAGCAGCCGGGGGACTAGCGGAAGGGAGCAGTACTTC. Its protein is CASSRGTSGREQYF.

This chain links TRBV18 with TRBJ1-2; no clear D gene. Germline lookup yields CDR1 KGHSH and CDR2 LQKENI. Deletions cut 0 bases from V and 4 bases from J, with 12 bases between. The CDR3 sequence is 15 residues long. Here the CDR3 DNA reads TGTGCCAGCTCACCACCGTTCGAGGGTGGCTATGGCTACACCTTC. This sequence encodes CASSPPFEGGYGYTF.

This clone was seen more than once but under ten times. The rearrangement joins TRBV10-3 to TRBJ2-3; TRBD2 agrees at 13 bases. The J segment lost 4 bases and the V segment lost 6 bases, leaving 7 bases of the junction unmatched. Germline V gene data show CDR1 as ENHRY and CDR2 as SYGVKD. The CDR3 loop spans 16 amino acids. The chain's CDR3 is CAIRPGLAGVPDTQYF. The CDR3 DNA reads TGTGCCATCAGACCCGGACTAGCGGGAGTCCCAGATACGCAGTATTTT.

In DNA form, the CDR3 reads TGTGCCAGCTCACCACTCTTGGGGAACACTGAAGCTTTCTTT. Amino acid sequence: CASSPLLGNTEAFF. The rearrangement links TRBV18 to TRBJ1-1; D gene uncertain. The CDR3 totals 14 residues. CDR1 is KGHSH, CDR2 LQKENI, per germline. V lost 1 base and J lost 1, with 7 bases in between. Filled out from reference TRBV18 and TRBJ1-1, the complete variable domain reads NAGVMQNPRHLVRRRGQEARLRCSPMKGHSHVYWYRQLPEEGLKFMVYLQKENIIDESGMPKERFSAEFPKEGPSILRIQQVVRGDSAAYFCASSPLLGNTEAFFGQGTRLTVV.

The V gene is TRBV5-1, the J gene TRBJ2-5; D possibly corresponds to TRBD2 (5 bases). CDR1 is SGHRS and CDR2 is YFSETQ in the germline V gene. V was shortened by 0 bases and J by 4 bases, with 10 bases between the two germline ends. The CDR3 consists of 14 residues. Here the CDR3 DNA reads TGCGCCAGCAGCTTGGGACTAACTCGAGAGACCCAGTACTTC. Protein product: CASSLGLTRETQYF.

The chain joins TRBV7-2 to TRBJ2-1, with a possible D match to TRBD2 (5 bases). V shed 5 bases and J shed 5 bases, with 16 bases lying between them. Germline V lookup: CDR1 SGHTA, CDR2 FQGNSA. CDR3 length equals 15 residues. CDR3 nucleotide sequence: TGTGCCAGCAGCCTCCCTCCAGGACTTGACAATGAGCAGTTCTTC. It yields the protein CASSLPPGLDNEQFF.

This clone was detected only a few times. V gene TRBV13 combines with J gene TRBJ2-1, with 10 bases matching TRBD2. CDR1 is PRHDT and CDR2 is FYEKMQ in the germline V gene (reference sequence). Germline trimming cut 2 bases from V and 8 bases from J; bases unmatched to any gene: 12. This CDR3 region has 17 residues. The CDR3, as DNA: TGTGCCAGCAGCTTAAACTCTCTAGCGGGAGTCCTAGATGAGCAGTTCTTC. It encodes CASSLNSLAGVLDEQFF.

This rearrangement joins TRBV18 to TRBJ2-3; TRBD1 agrees at 11 bases. CDR1 and CDR2 (germline): KGHSH, LQKENI. Unmatched junction bases numbered 5, after V lost 5 bases and J lost 4 bases. CDR3 length: 15 amino acids. Here the CDR3 reads CASSNGQGASDTQYF. The CDR3 DNA follows: TGTGCCAGCTCAAACGGACAGGGGGCTTCAGATACGCAGTATTTT.

This clone was picked up a small number of times. The gene calls are TRBV25-1 and TRBJ2-7; possibly TRBD1 or TRBD2 for D (5 bases each). CDR3 length: 13 residues. The germline V gene encodes CDR1 MGHDK and CDR2 SYGVNS. V was trimmed by 6 bases and J by 5 bases, leaving 14 bases between them. The CDR3 DNA sequence: TGTGCCAGCAGCAGTGGGGGTAACCACGAGCAGTACTTC. Its protein is CASSSGGNHEQYF.

This sequence joins TRBV20-1 and TRBJ2-5, with unresolved D. The J call may not be correct, given that the DNA end is closer to TRBJ2-7. Looked up from germline, CDR1 is DFQATT and CDR2 is SNEGSKA (reference sequence). This CDR3 spans 10 amino acids. In DNA form, the CDR3 reads TGCAGTGCTGTCCGGGACGAGCAGTACTTC. Its protein is CSAVRDEQYF.

Only a few counts were recorded for this clone. The V gene is TRBV28, the J gene TRBJ2-3, with 11 bases matching TRBD2. This CDR3 comprises 17 residues. CDR1 and CDR2 from the germline V gene are MDHEN and SYDVKM. Trimming removed 4 bases from V and 3 bases from J; junction bases left unmatched: 9. The CDR3 region is CASSSNRLAGLTDTQYF. The CDR3 nucleotides read TGTGCCAGCAGTTCCAACCGACTAGCGGGATTAACAGATACGCAGTATTTT.